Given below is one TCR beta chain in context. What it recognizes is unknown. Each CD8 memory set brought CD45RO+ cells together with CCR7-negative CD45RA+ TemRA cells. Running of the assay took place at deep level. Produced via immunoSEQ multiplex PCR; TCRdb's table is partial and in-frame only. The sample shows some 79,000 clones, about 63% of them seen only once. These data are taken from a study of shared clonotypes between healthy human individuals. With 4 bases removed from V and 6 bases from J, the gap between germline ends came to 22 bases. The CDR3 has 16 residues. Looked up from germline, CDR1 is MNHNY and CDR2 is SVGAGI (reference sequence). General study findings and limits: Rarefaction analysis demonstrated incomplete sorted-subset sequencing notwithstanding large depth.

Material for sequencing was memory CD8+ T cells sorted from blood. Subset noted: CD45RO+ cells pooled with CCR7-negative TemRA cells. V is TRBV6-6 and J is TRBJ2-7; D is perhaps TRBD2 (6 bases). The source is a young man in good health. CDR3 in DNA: TGTGCCAGCAGTTCCTCTTGGCTAGCGACTTGGGGCGAGCAGTACTTC. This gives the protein CASSSSWLATWGEQYF.